This is a list of T cell receptor beta chains from one sample in a study of naive and memory T cell subsets. TCRdb ran MiXCR on the 5' RACE reads and lists one entry per CDR3 protein. The sample carries about 62,000 distinct CDR3 sequences, 8% recorded once. These TCRs come from a female donor in good health. Each CDR3 is given without its conserved first and last residue.

CDR3 length: 13; J gene: TRBJ1-5; V gene: TRBV3-1; CDR3 protein: ASSQFGYSNQPQH
CDR3 length: 12; J gene: TRBJ1-2; V gene: TRBV7-9; CDR3 protein: VSSLPTGVLGYT
CDR3 length: 14; J gene: TRBJ2-3; V gene: TRBV15; CDR3 protein: ATSSGGRGLTDTQY
CDR3 length: 12; J gene: TRBJ2-1; V gene: TRBV4-1; CDR3 protein: ASSQGQFSNEQF
CDR3 length: 16; J gene: TRBJ2-7; V gene: TRBV30; CDR3 protein: AWSDFGLRTGYPYEQY
CDR3 length: 12; J gene: TRBJ2-7; V gene: TRBV28; CDR3 protein: ASTGGRELNEQY
CDR3 length: 13; J gene: TRBJ2-1; V gene: TRBV29-1; CDR3 protein: SVDKDTSSYNEQF
CDR3 length: 13; J gene: TRBJ1-1; V gene: TRBV5-1; CDR3 protein: ASRGGRGTDTEAF
CDR3 length: 11; J gene: TRBJ2-7; V gene: TRBV10-3; CDR3 protein: AISGSISYEQY
CDR3 length: 16; J gene: TRBJ1-5; V gene: TRBV28; CDR3 protein: ARGFHRGLGRLNQPQH
CDR3 length: 11; J gene: TRBJ2-5; V gene: TRBV4-1; CDR3 protein: ASSQGGRETQY
CDR3 length: 12; J gene: TRBJ2-7; V gene: TRBV7-2; CDR3 protein: ASSLMLSRDEQY
CDR3 length: 12; J gene: TRBJ1-5; V gene: TRBV6-1; CDR3 protein: ASSERGGNQPQH
CDR3 length: 12; J gene: TRBJ2-1; V gene: TRBV4-1; CDR3 protein: ASSPMDGYNEQF
CDR3 length: 14; J gene: TRBJ2-7; V gene: TRBV4-1; CDR3 protein: ASSHDNGATPYEQY
CDR3 length: 17; J gene: TRBJ2-6; V gene: TRBV25-1; CDR3 protein: ASSPAPGTGLAGANVLT
CDR3 length: 13; J gene: TRBJ1-2; V gene: TRBV11-2; CDR3 protein: ASSLVWAGNYGYT